Following are 24 T cell receptor beta chains from one sample sequenced in a study of blood T cell repertoires in COVID-19. Generated by immunoSEQ multiplex PCR, the TCRdb table keeps only in-frame clones and is missing some. Seen here are 130,000 to 150,000 clones, 80% to 90% observed once, and the top ten hold approximately 8%. Sequenced: peripheral blood. The receptor set was obtained from a woman aged 55-70 years with COVID-19, enrolled during active disease.

The chain employs TRBV5-1 and TRBJ1-4; unclear D gene. V was cut by 3 bases and J by 7 bases, with 22 bases left in between. This CDR3 has 17 amino acids. Germline CDR1 and CDR2: SGHRS and YFSETQ. CDR3 DNA sequence: TGCGCCAGCAGCTCGGCTCGCGGGCCCGGAGCGGGTGAAAAACTGTTTTTT. Amino acid sequence: CASSSARGPGAGEKLFF. Using reference TRBV5-1 and TRBJ1-4 for the parts outside the CDR3, the full variable domain is KAGVTQTPRYLIKTRGQQVTLSCSPISGHRSVSWYQQTPGQGLQFLFEYFSETQRNKGNFPGRFSGRQFSNSRSEMNVSTLELGDSALYLCASSSARGPGAGEKLFFGSGTQLSVL.

This sequence joins TRBV18 and TRBJ2-2; TRBD2 might be the D (6 bases). Deletions cut 2 bases from V and 2 bases from J, with 12 bases between. From germline, CDR1 is KGHSH and CDR2 LQKENI. CDR3 length: 16 residues. CDR3 amino acids: CASSPLVADNTGELFF. The DNA for the CDR3 is TGTGCCAGCTCACCATTGGTAGCGGATAACACCGGGGAGCTGTTTTTT.

This sequence joins TRBV7-2 and TRBJ2-1, with a weak D call TRBD1 (5 bases). Germline loops: CDR1 SGHTA, CDR2 FQGNSA. The CDR3 is 14 amino acids. Trimming left V 4 bases short and J 0 bases short, with 7 bases between. CDR3 DNA sequence: TGTGCCAGCAGCTGGGGCAGCTCCTACAATGAGCAGTTCTTC. Translated: CASSWGSSYNEQFF.

This clone was counted between two and nine times. This chain joins TRBV19 and TRBJ1-5; 7 nucleotides agree with TRBD1. CDR1 and CDR2 from the germline V gene are LNHDA and SQIVND (reference sequence). The CDR3 has 14 residues. V lost 6 bases to trimming and J lost 6 bases; unmatched junction nucleotides: 8. The DNA for the CDR3 is TGTGCCAGTAGACCGACAGGGTGGTCTCAGCCCCAGCATTTT. This gives the protein CASRPTGWSQPQHF.

The rearrangement joins TRBV7-9 to TRBJ1-4; 7 bases align to TRBD1. J lost 5 bases, V lost 3 bases, and 9 bases had no gene match. The CDR3 runs to 16 residues. The germline gives CDR1 SEHNR, CDR2 FQNEAQ (reference sequence). The CDR3 loop is CASSFTRTGLNEKLFF. Here the CDR3 DNA reads TGTGCCAGCAGCTTTACCCGGACAGGTCTAAATGAAAAACTGTTTTTT. Variable domain in full (rest from reference TRBV7-9 and TRBJ1-4): DTGVSQNPRHKITKRGQNVTFRCDPISEHNRLYWYRQTLGQGPEFLTYFQNEAQLEKSRLLSDRFSAERPKGSFSTLEIQRTEQGDSAMYLCASSFTRTGLNEKLFFGSGTQLSVL.

The V gene is TRBV30, the J gene TRBJ2-7, with 11 bases that match TRBD1. CDR1 GTSNPN and CDR2 SVGIG come from the germline V gene (reference sequence). This CDR3 is built from 14 residues. V lost 1 base to trimming and J lost 6 bases; unmatched junction nucleotides: 5. As DNA, the CDR3 is TGTGCCTGGAGTGAAGGACAGGGGGCGTCCGAGCAGTACTTC. This translates into CAWSEGQGASEQYF. The complete variable domain, with remaining parts taken from reference TRBV30 and TRBJ2-7, reads SQTIHQWPATLVQPVGSPLSLECTVEGTSNPNLYWYRQAAGRGLQLLFYSVGIGQISSEVPQNLSASRPQDRQFILSSKKLLLSDSGFYLCAWSEGQGASEQYFGPGTRLTVT.

The chain uses TRBV19 and TRBJ1-1; D may be TRBD1 (5 bases). V dropped 7 bases and J dropped 4 bases, with 19 bases sitting between them. There are 15 residues in the CDR3. Germline V gene data show CDR1 as LNHDA and CDR2 as SQIVND (reference sequence). DNA of the CDR3: TGTGCCAGTACCCCCCTCCCGGGGGGACGCACTGAAGCTTTCTTT. It is translated as CASTPLPGGRTEAFF.

The V call is TRBV2, the J call TRBJ1-4; 8 nucleotides match TRBD1. In germline, CDR1 is SNHLY, CDR2 FYNNEI. V was clipped by 6 bases and J by 8 bases; unmatched bases: 11. The CDR3 is 15 amino acids. As DNA, the CDR3 is TGTGCCAGCAGAGCTACAGGGGGGGTCGGGGAAAAACTGTTTTTT. Residues: CASRATGGVGEKLFF.

The chain carries TRBV9 and TRBJ2-2; D perhaps matches TRBD2 (5 bases). V was cut by 1 base and J by 1 base, with 17 bases left in between. Germline V gene sequence: CDR1 SGDLS, CDR2 YYNGEE. The length of the CDR3 is 18 residues. CDR3 bases: TGTGCCAGCAGCGTAAGCGTTCCCGGGATCCTGAACACCGGGGAGCTGTTTTTT. Translating it yields CASSVSVPGILNTGELFF.

V and J are TRBV29-1 and TRBJ1-2, with a possible D match to TRBD1 (5 bases). Trimming stripped 8 bases from V and 6 bases from J, with 16 bases between. This CDR3 is built from 12 residues. The V gene's germline CDR1 is SQVTM and CDR2 ANQGSEA. CDR3 DNA: TGCAGCCCATTGGGGTTAGGGGATGGCTACACCTTC. It codes for CSPLGLGDGYTF.

V is TRBV13 and J is TRBJ2-3; TRBD1 aligns across 8 bases. CDR1 is PRHDT, CDR2 FYEKMQ, per germline (reference sequence). V was clipped by 4 bases and J by 4 bases; unmatched bases: 7. CDR3 length: 15 amino acids. CDR3 region: CASSSQGEAPDTQYF. CDR3 sequence (DNA): TGTGCCAGCAGCTCACAGGGGGAGGCCCCAGATACGCAGTATTTT. Supplemented by reference TRBV13 and TRBJ2-3, the full variable domain reads AAGVIQSPRHLIKEKRETATLKCYPIPRHDTVYWYQQGPGQDPQFLISFYEKMQSDKGSIPDRFSAQQFSDYHSELNMSSLELGDSALYFCASSSQGEAPDTQYFGPGTRLTVL.

With regard to this clone: A read error may produce the germline difference seen at one junction end. The chain combines TRBV29-1 with TRBJ1-2; the match to TRBD1 covers 7 bases. This CDR3 spans 16 amino acids. Germline CDR1 SQVTM, CDR2 ANQGSEA. CDR3 protein: CSAEGASPTGDYGYTF. In DNA, the CDR3 is TGCAGCGCTGAAGGGGCCTCGCCCACAGGGGACTATGGCTACACCTTC.

The rearrangement links TRBV6-6 to TRBJ2-3, with D maybe TRBD2 (6 bases). The CDR3 contains 16 residues. CDR1 is MNHNY and CDR2 is SVGAGI in the germline V gene (reference sequence). Trimming took off 6 bases at V and 5 bases at J, with 21 bases between the two ends. This chain's CDR3 is CASRPIADGIVDTQYF. The CDR3 nucleotides read TGTGCCAGCAGGCCAATAGCGGATGGGATAGTAGATACGCAGTATTTT.

The chain is built from TRBV7-3 and TRBJ2-5; D uncertain. V was trimmed by 5 bases and J by 2 bases, leaving 9 bases between them. Germline CDR1 SGHTA, CDR2 FQGTGA. The CDR3 covers 13 residues. The CDR3 loop is CASSRSVQETQYF. For the CDR3, the DNA is TGTGCCAGCAGCCGTTCAGTGCAAGAGACCCAGTACTTC.

The rearrangement links TRBV5-1 to TRBJ2-7; unclear D gene. Germline CDR1 reads SGHRS; CDR2 reads YFSETQ. The CDR3 is 14 residues long. V was trimmed by 4 bases and J by 0 bases, leaving 11 bases between them. The CDR3 DNA reads as TGCGCCAGCAGCGCACGAGAGTACTCCTACGAGCAGTACTTC. This codes for CASSAREYSYEQYF.

The chain recombines TRBV27 with TRBJ1-1; D ambiguous. The CDR3 covers 13 residues. Germline V gene data show CDR1 as MNHEY and CDR2 as SMNVEV (reference sequence). The V gene lost 8 bases and the J gene lost 0 bases, with 10 bases spanning the gap. In DNA, the CDR3 is TGTGCCAGCGTCGCGAGTGTGAACACTGAAGCTTTCTTT. Its protein product is CASVASVNTEAFF.

V usage is TRBV3-1 (or the pseudogene TRBV3-2) and J usage is TRBJ1-6, with TRBD1 identical over 8 bases. The CDR3 loop spans 17 amino acids. Trimming took 4 bases from V and 0 from J; bases not matched to a gene: 5. Germline V gives CDR1 LGHDT, CDR2 YNNKEL (reference sequence). The CDR3, as DNA: TGTGCCAGCAGCCTAAGTACAGGGGGCTCCTATAATTCACCCCTCCACTTT. Protein sequence: CASSLSTGGSYNSPLHF.

V and J are TRBV18 and TRBJ2-3; D possibly corresponds to TRBD2 (6 bases). CDR1 is KGHSH, CDR2 LQKENI, per germline. This CDR3 has 15 amino acids. Trimming removed 5 bases at V and 3 bases at J, with 15 bases between. CDR3 in amino acids: CASSFSGRPTDTQYF. CDR3 sequence (DNA): TGTGCCAGCTCATTCAGCGGGCGGCCTACAGATACGCAGTATTTT.

The gene calls are TRBV18 and TRBJ1-1; tentative D call: TRBD1 (5 bases). The CDR3 covers 14 residues. Germline assignment: CDR1 KGHSH and CDR2 LQKENI. V was shortened by 3 bases and J by 0 bases, with 8 bases between the two germline ends. CDR3 sequence: CASSPDSVNTEAFF. CDR3 coding DNA: TGTGCCAGCTCACCCGACAGTGTGAACACTGAAGCTTTCTTT.

The chain joins TRBV30 to TRBJ2-1; a weak D match, TRBD1 (8 bases). Germline-derived CDR1 and CDR2 are GTSNPN and SVGIG (reference sequence). The CDR3 runs 19 residues. V lost 4 bases and J lost 4, with 29 bases in between. CDR3 protein: CAWKTVPSSAGQVYNEQFF. CDR3 sequence (DNA): TGTGCCTGGAAAACCGTACCGTCCTCAGCGGGACAGGTATACAATGAGCAGTTCTTC.

The V gene is TRBV5-1, the J gene TRBJ1-1, with TRBD1 as a possible D gene (6 bases). Trimming took off 4 bases at V and 0 bases at J, with 10 bases between the two ends. CDR3 length equals 14 residues. Germline V lookup: CDR1 SGHRS, CDR2 YFSETQ. CDR3 sequence: CASSIDRMNTEAFF. The DNA of the CDR3 is TGCGCCAGCAGCATAGACAGGATGAACACTGAAGCTTTCTTT.

CDR3 sequence reads: CASKEEKSSTNEKLFF. Written as DNA, the CDR3 is TGTGCCAGCAAAGAGGAGAAGTCCTCGACTAATGAAAAACTGTTTTTT. The V gene is TRBV28, the J gene TRBJ1-4; D call uncertain. Per germline, CDR1 MDHEN and CDR2 SYDVKM. The CDR3 spans 16 residues. Deletions cut 7 bases from V and 2 bases from J, with 17 bases between.

The chain employs TRBV27 and TRBJ2-3; D might be TRBD2 (7 bases). CDR1 is MNHEY and CDR2 is SMNVEV in the germline V gene (reference sequence). The CDR3 is 14 amino acids. The germline V and J ends were trimmed by 8 bases and 3 bases, with 15 bases remaining between them. The CDR3 region has the DNA TGTGCCAGCTCCCGAGGGGGGGGAACAGATACGCAGTATTTT. This sequence encodes CASSRGGGTDTQYF.

In this sample, this clone turned up a few times. This chain uses TRBV27 with TRBJ1-1, with unresolved D. Germline V CDR1 and CDR2: MNHEY, SMNVEV (reference sequence). The CDR3 length is 14 residues. V was cut by 6 bases and J by 4 bases, with 15 bases left in between. CDR3 loop: CASSPPGSRTEAFF. CDR3 bases: TGTGCCAGCAGCCCTCCGGGGAGCCGCACTGAAGCTTTCTTT.